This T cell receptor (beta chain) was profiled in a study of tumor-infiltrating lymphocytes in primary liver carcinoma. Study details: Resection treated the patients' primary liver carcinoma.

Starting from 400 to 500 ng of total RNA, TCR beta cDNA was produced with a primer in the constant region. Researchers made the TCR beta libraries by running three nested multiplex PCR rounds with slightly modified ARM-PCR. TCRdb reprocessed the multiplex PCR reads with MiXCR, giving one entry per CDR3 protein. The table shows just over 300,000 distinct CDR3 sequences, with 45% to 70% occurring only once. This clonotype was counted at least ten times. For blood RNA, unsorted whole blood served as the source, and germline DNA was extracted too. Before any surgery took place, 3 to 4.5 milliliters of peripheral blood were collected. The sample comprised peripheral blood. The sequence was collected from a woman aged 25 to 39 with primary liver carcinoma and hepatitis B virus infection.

CDR3 in amino acids: CASSDQISPRYEQYF. The CDR3 nucleotides read TGCGCCAGCAGCGACCAAATTAGCCCTCGATACGAGCAGTACTTC. The genes are TRBV4-3 and TRBJ2-7; no reliable D call. Germline V CDR1 and CDR2: LGHNA, YSLEER. V was clipped by 5 bases and J by 4 bases, with 18 bases between them. The CDR3 length is 15 residues.